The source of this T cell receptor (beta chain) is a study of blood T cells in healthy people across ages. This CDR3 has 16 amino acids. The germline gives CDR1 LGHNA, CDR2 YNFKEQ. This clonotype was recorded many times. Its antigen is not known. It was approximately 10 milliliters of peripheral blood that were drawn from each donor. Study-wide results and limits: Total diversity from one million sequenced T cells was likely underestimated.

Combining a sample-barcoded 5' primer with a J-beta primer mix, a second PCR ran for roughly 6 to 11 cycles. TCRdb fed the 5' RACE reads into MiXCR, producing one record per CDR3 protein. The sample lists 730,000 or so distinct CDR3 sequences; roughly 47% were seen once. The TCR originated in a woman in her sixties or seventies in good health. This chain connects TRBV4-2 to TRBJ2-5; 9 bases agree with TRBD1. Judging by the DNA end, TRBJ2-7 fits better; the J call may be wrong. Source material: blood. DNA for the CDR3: TGTGCCAGCAGCCAAGAGCAGGGACAGGGAATCGACGAGCAGTACTTC. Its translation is CASSQEQGQGIDEQYF.